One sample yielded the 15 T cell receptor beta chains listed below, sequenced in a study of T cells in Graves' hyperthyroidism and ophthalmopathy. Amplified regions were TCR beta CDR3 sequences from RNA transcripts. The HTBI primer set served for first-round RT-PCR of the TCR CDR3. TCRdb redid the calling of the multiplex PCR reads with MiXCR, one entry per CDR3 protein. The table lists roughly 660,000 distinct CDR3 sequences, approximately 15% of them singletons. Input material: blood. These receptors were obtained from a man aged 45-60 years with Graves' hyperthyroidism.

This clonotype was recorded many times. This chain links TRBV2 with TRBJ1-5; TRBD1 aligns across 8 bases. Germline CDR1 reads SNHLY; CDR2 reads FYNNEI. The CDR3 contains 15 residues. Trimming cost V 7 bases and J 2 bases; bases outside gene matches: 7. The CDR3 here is CASMAGGFGNQPQHF. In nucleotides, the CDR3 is TGTGCCAGCATGGCAGGGGGCTTCGGCAATCAGCCCCAGCATTTT.

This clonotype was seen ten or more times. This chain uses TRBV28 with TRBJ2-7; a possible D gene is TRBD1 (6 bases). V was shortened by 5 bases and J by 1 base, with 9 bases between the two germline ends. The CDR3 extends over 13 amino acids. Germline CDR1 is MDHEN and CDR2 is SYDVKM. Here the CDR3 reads CASSKDSSYEQYF. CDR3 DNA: TGTGCCAGCAGTAAGGACAGTTCCTACGAGCAGTACTTC.

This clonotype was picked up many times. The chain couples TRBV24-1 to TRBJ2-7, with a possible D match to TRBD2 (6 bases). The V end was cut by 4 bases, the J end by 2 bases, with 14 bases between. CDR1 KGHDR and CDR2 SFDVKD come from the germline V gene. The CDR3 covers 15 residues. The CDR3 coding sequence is TGTGCCACCAGTGAAGGGACTCCGACGACCTACGAGCAGTACTTC. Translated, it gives CATSEGTPTTYEQYF.

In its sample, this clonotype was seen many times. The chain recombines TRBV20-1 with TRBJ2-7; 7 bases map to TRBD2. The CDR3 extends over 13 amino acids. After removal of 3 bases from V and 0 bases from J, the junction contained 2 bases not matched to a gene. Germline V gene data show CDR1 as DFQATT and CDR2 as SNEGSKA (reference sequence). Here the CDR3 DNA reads TGCAGTGCTAGTGCGGGAGACTCCTACGAGCAGTACTTC. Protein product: CSASAGDSYEQYF.

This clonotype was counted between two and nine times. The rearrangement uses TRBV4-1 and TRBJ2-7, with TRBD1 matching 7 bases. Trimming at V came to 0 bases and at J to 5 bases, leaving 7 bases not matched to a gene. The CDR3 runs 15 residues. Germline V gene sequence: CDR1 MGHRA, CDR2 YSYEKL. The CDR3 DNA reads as TGCGCCAGCAGCCAAGAAGGAGACAGGGTCCACGAGCAGTACTTC. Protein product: CASSQEGDRVHEQYF.

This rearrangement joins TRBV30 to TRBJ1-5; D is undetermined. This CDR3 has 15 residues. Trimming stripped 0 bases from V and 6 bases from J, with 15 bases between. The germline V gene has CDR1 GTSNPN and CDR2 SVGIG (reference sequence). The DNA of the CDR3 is TGTGCCTGGAGTGTAGGCCCAGGCGAGGGTCAGCCCCAGCATTTT. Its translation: CAWSVGPGEGQPQHF.

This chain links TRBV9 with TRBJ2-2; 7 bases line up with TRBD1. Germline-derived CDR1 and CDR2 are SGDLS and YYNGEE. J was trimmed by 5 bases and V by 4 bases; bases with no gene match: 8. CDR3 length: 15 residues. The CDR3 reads CASSPGTAETGELFF. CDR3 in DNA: TGTGCCAGCAGCCCAGGGACAGCAGAAACCGGGGAGCTGTTTTTT.

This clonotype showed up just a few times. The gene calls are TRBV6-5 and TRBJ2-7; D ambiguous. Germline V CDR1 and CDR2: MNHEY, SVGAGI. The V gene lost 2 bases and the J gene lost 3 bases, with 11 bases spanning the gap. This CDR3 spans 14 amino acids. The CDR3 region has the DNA TGTGCCAGCAGTTACAGGCAGGTGGGCTACGAGCAGTACTTC. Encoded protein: CASSYRQVGYEQYF.

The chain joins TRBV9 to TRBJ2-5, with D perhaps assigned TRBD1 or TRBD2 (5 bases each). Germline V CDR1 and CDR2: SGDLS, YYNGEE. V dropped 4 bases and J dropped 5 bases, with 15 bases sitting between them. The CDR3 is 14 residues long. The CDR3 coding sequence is TGTGCCAGCAGCTCTGGGCTGGGACGGGAGACCCAGTACTTC. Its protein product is CASSSGLGRETQYF.

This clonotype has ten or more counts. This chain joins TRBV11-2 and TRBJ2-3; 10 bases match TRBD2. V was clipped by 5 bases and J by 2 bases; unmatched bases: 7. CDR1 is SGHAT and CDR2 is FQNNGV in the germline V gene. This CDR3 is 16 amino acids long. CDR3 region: CASSLIAGGITDTQYF. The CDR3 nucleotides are TGTGCCAGCAGCCTCATAGCGGGAGGAATCACAGATACGCAGTATTTT. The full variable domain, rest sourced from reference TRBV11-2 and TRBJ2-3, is EAGVAQSPRYKIIEKRQSVAFWCNPISGHATLYWYQQILGQGPKLLIQFQNNGVVDDSQLPKDRFSAERLKGVDSTLKIQPAKLEDSAVYLCASSLIAGGITDTQYFGPGTRLTVL.

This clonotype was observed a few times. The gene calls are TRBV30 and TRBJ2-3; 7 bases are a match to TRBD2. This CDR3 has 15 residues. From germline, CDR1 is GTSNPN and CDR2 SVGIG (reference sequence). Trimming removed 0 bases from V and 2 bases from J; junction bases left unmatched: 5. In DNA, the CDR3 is TGTGCCTGGAGTGTCGGCGGGAGAGTCACAGATACGCAGTATTTT. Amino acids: CAWSVGGRVTDTQYF. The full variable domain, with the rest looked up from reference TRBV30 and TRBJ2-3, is SQTIHQWPATLVQPVGSPLSLECTVEGTSNPNLYWYRQAAGRGLQLLFYSVGIGQISSEVPQNLSASRPQDRQFILSSKKLLLSDSGFYLCAWSVGGRVTDTQYFGPGTRLTVL.

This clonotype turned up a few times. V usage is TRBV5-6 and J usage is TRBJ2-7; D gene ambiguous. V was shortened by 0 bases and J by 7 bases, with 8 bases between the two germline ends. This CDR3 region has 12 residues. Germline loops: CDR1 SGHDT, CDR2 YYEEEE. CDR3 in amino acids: CASSLGLIEQYF. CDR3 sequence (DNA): TGTGCCAGCAGCTTGGGTTTGATAGAGCAGTACTTC.

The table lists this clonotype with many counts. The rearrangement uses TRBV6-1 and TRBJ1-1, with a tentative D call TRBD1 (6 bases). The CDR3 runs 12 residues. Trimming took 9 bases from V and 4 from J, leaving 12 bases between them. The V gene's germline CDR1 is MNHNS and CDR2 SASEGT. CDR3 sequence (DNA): TGTGCCAGTTCCGGGGGGGCCACTGAAGCTTTCTTT. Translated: CASSGGATEAFF.

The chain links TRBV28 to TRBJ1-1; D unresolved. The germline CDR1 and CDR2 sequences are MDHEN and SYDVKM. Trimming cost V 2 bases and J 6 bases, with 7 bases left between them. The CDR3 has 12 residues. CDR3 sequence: CASSLKRPEAFF. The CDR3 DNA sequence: TGTGCCAGCAGTTTAAAAAGGCCTGAAGCTTTCTTT.

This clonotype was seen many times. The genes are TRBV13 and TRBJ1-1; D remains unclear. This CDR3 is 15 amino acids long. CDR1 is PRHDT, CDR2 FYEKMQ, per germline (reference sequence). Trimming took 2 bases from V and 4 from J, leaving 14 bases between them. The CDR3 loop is CASSLYLGGITEAFF. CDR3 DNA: TGTGCCAGCAGCTTATATTTAGGCGGCATCACTGAAGCTTTCTTT.